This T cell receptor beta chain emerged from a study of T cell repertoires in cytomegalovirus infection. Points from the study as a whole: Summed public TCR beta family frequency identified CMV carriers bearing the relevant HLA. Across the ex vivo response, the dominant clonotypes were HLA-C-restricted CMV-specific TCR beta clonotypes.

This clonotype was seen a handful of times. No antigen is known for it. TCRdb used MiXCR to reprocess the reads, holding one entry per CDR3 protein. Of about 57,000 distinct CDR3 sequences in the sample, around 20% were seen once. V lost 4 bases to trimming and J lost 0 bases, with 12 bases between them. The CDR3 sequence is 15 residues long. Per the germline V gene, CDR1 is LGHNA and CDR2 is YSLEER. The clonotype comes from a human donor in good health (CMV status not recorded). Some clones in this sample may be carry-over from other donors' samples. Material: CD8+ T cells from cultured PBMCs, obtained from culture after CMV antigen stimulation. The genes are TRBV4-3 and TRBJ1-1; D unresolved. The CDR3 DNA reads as TGCGCCAGCAGCCCATCCTTTAATATGAACACTGAAGCTTTCTTT. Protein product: CASSPSFNMNTEAFF.